This paragraph covers one TCR beta chain sequence. The method was immunoSEQ multiplex PCR; TCRdb's version includes in-frame clones alone and lacks a portion of them. The sample holds roughly 130,000 clones, roughly 80% seen once. CDR3 length equals 13 residues. The V gene end was trimmed by 5 bases and the J gene end by 8 bases; junction bases not matched to a gene: 4. Germline V lookup: CDR1 MDHEN, CDR2 SYDVKM. The source of the sample is a study of blood T cell repertoires in COVID-19. The sample consisted of peripheral blood. The source is a woman in her 50s with acute or convalescent COVID-19. This chain connects TRBV28 to TRBJ1-2; 11 positions match TRBD1. The CDR3 reads CASSQGQGVGYTF. In DNA, the CDR3 is TGTGCCAGCAGTCAGGGACAGGGGGTCGGCTACACCTTC.